This record covers a single TCR beta chain. Its antigen is not known. The data are from a study of cytomegalovirus exposure and HLA in healthy donors. About the study: An early data release held some 85 million unique TCRs from HLA-typed donors. Overall study results and limits: Roughly uniform sequencing depth across donors was assumed, possibly incorrectly. A later look showed TCR association rates differing by HLA locus, highest for DRB1 and lowest for HLA-C. Whilst most TCR sequences proved rare, a subset of public TCRs occurred across many donors.

PCR amplification relied on 60 Vbeta primers (plus 13 Jbeta primers). Libraries were prepared by immunoSEQ multiplex PCR; TCRdb keeps only in-frame clonotypes and omits some of them. The sample records about 89,000 clones, about 74% being singletons. The V gene end was trimmed by 3 bases and the J gene end by 4 bases; junction bases not matched to a gene: 11. The CDR3 covers 15 residues. The V gene's germline CDR1 is GTSNPN and CDR2 SVGIG (reference sequence). This sequence was found in a man aged 25-40 years in good health and CMV-seronegative. The sample comprised PBMCs. J is TRBJ1-2 and V is TRBV30; 7 bases agree with TRBD1. The CDR3 spells CAWSRNRGSIYGYTF. The CDR3, as DNA: TGTGCCTGGAGCAGAAACAGGGGATCTATCTATGGCTACACCTTC. Together with reference TRBV30 and TRBJ1-2, the CDR3 gives the full variable domain: SQTIHQWPATLVQPVGSPLSLECTVEGTSNPNLYWYRQAAGRGLQLLFYSVGIGQISSEVPQNLSASRPQDRQFILSSKKLLLSDSGFYLCAWSRNRGSIYGYTFGSGTRLTVV.